This T cell receptor (beta chain) was observed in a study of a mutant IDH1 vaccine in newly diagnosed glioma. Study background: Vaccination followed radiotherapy alone by 4-6 weeks, or accompanied temozolomide cycles. An approximately 62% male, 37.5% female split and a mean age of around 41 years characterized treated patients.

Time point defined: week 5, during vaccination. Alongside topical imiquimod, each dose of vaccine comprised 300 ug of mutant IDH1 20-mer peptide. Study-level points and caveats: It was over 85% of patients that developed vaccine-induced immune responses.

Germline V gene data show CDR1 as GTSNPN and CDR2 as SVGIG (reference sequence). This CDR3 comprises 13 residues. V lost 1 base, J lost 8 bases, and 14 bases lay in between. On this clone: What it recognizes is unknown.

The table came from immunoSEQ multiplex PCR; TCRdb's copy has only in-frame clones and leaves some out. The sample yields 40,000 or so clones, approximately 90% seen once. The specimen was PBMCs, collected from a glioma patient whose treatment included an IDH1 peptide vaccine. This receptor was obtained from a man between 45 and 60 years old with glioma. The J gene is TRBJ1-2, the V gene TRBV30, with D perhaps TRBD1 (5 bases). CDR3 loop: CAWSAERGVGYTF. CDR3 coding DNA: TGTGCCTGGAGTGCGGAACGGGGGGTCGGCTACACCTTC.